The 32 T cell receptor beta chains given below trace back to one sample, sequenced in a study of cytomegalovirus exposure and HLA in healthy donors. 60 Vbeta and 13 Jbeta primers were used in PCR. The data were produced by immunoSEQ multiplex PCR, yet TCRdb's version contains in-frame clones alone and is incomplete. The table includes some 170,000 clones, roughly 89% detected once. The specimen sequenced was PBMCs. These receptor sequences come from a woman aged 30 to 39 in good health and CMV-seronegative.

The chain combines TRBV9 with TRBJ2-3, with 8 positions matching TRBD2. Germline-derived CDR1 and CDR2 are SGDLS and YYNGEE. J lost 3 bases, V lost 3 bases, and 9 bases had no gene match. CDR3 length: 16 residues. The CDR3 bases are TGTGCCAGCAGCGCTTCGGGAGGGCGGGCGACAGATACGCAGTATTTT. It translates to CASSASGGRATDTQYF.

In this sample, this clone turned up a few times. The sample carries other DNA sequences with the same CDR3. The chain is built from TRBV19 and TRBJ2-1; TRBD2 might be the D (5 bases). Germline CDR1 reads LNHDA; CDR2 reads SQIVND (reference sequence). V lost 6 bases, J lost 0 bases, and 6 bases lay in between. CDR3 length: 13 amino acids. The CDR3 DNA reads as TGTGCCAGTAGGGGGAGCTCCTACAATGAGCAGTTCTTC. Its translation: CASRGSSYNEQFF.

The chain employs TRBV19 and TRBJ1-1, with D possibly TRBD1 on 5 matching bases. The CDR3 is 15 amino acids. Germline lookup yields CDR1 LNHDA and CDR2 SQIVND (reference sequence). Trimming removed 4 bases from V and 1 base from J, with 13 bases in between. This chain's CDR3 is CASSTPGGTNTEAFF. The CDR3, as DNA: TGTGCCAGTAGTACCCCGGGAGGGACGAACACTGAAGCTTTCTTT.

The chain links TRBV5-5 to TRBJ2-3, with D unresolved. The CDR3 is 17 amino acids. CDR1 is SGHKS, CDR2 YYEKEE, per germline (reference sequence). V lost 0 bases and J 2 bases, leaving 16 bases between the germline ends. The CDR3 reads CASSLVFTEQFTDTQYF. CDR3 coding DNA: TGTGCCAGCAGCTTGGTGTTCACGGAACAGTTCACAGATACGCAGTATTTT.

The chain carries TRBV5-1 and TRBJ2-1, with 14 bases identical to TRBD2. Germline lookup yields CDR1 SGHRS and CDR2 YFSETQ. Losses at the gene ends were 0 bases for V and 3 bases for J; bases not matched to a gene: 2. The CDR3 runs 17 residues. CDR3 residues: CASSLGGLAGGYNEQFF. As DNA, the CDR3 is TGCGCCAGCAGCTTGGGCGGACTAGCGGGGGGCTACAATGAGCAGTTCTTC. Full variable domain (remainder filled in from reference TRBV5-1 and TRBJ2-1): KAGVTQTPRYLIKTRGQQVTLSCSPISGHRSVSWYQQTPGQGLQFLFEYFSETQRNKGNFPGRFSGRQFSNSRSEMNVSTLELGDSALYLCASSLGGLAGGYNEQFFGPGTRLTVL.

The chain couples TRBV28 to TRBJ2-7; a weak D match, TRBD1 (7 bases). Germline CDR1 is MDHEN and CDR2 is SYDVKM. V lost 8 bases, J lost 3 bases, and 14 bases lay in between. This CDR3 contains 13 residues. CDR3 amino acids: CASGPGGGYEQYF. CDR3 DNA sequence: TGTGCCAGCGGGCCAGGGGGAGGCTACGAGCAGTACTTC.

This clone was detected only once. This chain joins TRBV9 and TRBJ2-1; 11 nucleotides agree with TRBD2. Germline V gives CDR1 SGDLS, CDR2 YYNGEE. The CDR3 loop spans 16 amino acids. V was pared by 0 bases and J by 6 bases, with 5 bases of the junction left unmatched. The CDR3 DNA sequence: TGTGCCAGCAGCGTAGGACTAGCGGGATTAGGCAATGAGCAGTTCTTC. It is translated as CASSVGLAGLGNEQFF. Combining the CDR3 with reference TRBV9 and TRBJ2-1 gives the whole variable domain DSGVTQTPKHLITATGQRVTLRCSPRSGDLSVYWYQQSLDQGLQFLIQYYNGEERAKGNILERFSAQQFPDLHSELNLSSLELGDSALYFCASSVGLAGLGNEQFFGPGTRLTVL.

The rearrangement links TRBV18 to TRBJ2-5; 7 nucleotides agree with TRBD2. V gave up 4 bases and J gave up 2 bases; unmatched junction bases: 1. Germline values: CDR1 KGHSH, CDR2 LQKENI. This CDR3 contains 13 residues. The CDR3 sequence: CASSRSGQETQYF. The DNA of the CDR3 is TGTGCCAGCTCACGTAGCGGGCAAGAGACCCAGTACTTC.

Remarks on this clone: The germline gene is not matched at one end of the junction; a read error may be the cause. The chain links TRBV6-5 to TRBJ1-6, with 10 bases fitting TRBD1. The CDR3 runs to 16 residues. From germline, CDR1 is MNHEY and CDR2 SVGAGI. The CDR3 DNA is TGTGCCAGCAGTTACTCGTGGGACAGGGGTAATTCACTCCTCCACTTT. Translation gives CASSYSWDRGNSLLHF.

J is TRBJ2-7 and V is TRBV6-6, with 8 positions matching TRBD2. With V trimmed by 5 bases and J by 5 bases, 14 bases remained unmatched. The germline V gene has CDR1 MNHNY and CDR2 SVGAGI (reference sequence). The CDR3 loop spans 16 amino acids. The CDR3 bases are TGTGCCAGCAGTAGAAAGGGACTAGGGGCCGCCCACGAGCAGTACTTC. Translating gives CASSRKGLGAAHEQYF.

This clone has a single count. The gene calls are TRBV27 and TRBJ2-2; possibly TRBD1 for D (5 bases). The germline CDR1 and CDR2 sequences are MNHEY and SMNVEV (reference sequence). V was pared by 4 bases and J by 1 base, with 13 bases between. The CDR3 loop spans 16 amino acids. DNA of the CDR3: TGTGCCAGCAGTTCAGGGCCAGGCAAGAACACCGGGGAGCTGTTTTTT. Residues: CASSSGPGKNTGELFF.

The V gene is TRBV7-3, the J gene TRBJ2-1; D possibly corresponds to TRBD2 (5 bases). V shed 2 bases and J shed 9 bases, with 11 bases lying between them. Germline V lookup: CDR1 SGHTA, CDR2 FQGTGA. CDR3 length: 13 residues. The DNA of the CDR3 is TGTGCCAGCAGCTTACTTACTGGAGGTGAGCAGTTCTTC. Protein: CASSLLTGGEQFF.

The J gene is TRBJ1-1, the V gene TRBV25-1, with D unclear. V dropped 4 bases and J dropped 11 bases, with 14 bases sitting between them. CDR1 is MGHDK and CDR2 is SYGVNS in the germline V gene. CDR3 length: 12 residues. CDR3 DNA sequence: TGTGCCAGCAGTGGTTCCATCGCGCGGGCTTTCTTT. It is translated as CASSGSIARAFF.

This chain links TRBV19 with TRBJ2-1; a weak D match, TRBD1 (6 bases). The CDR3 has 16 residues. Germline V gene lookup returns CDR1 LNHDA and CDR2 SQIVND (reference sequence). V lost 1 base and J 0 bases, leaving 10 bases between the germline ends. The CDR3 region has the DNA TGTGCCAGTAGTATAGTAGGACAGATCTCCTACAATGAGCAGTTCTTC. Its translation is CASSIVGQISYNEQFF.

The CDR3 DNA follows: TGCGCCAGGACAGGACACCCCATGAACACTGAAGCTTTCTTT. This codes for CARTGHPMNTEAFF. The chain uses TRBV10-1 and TRBJ1-1; the D gene is possibly TRBD1 (6 bases). Germline-derived CDR1 and CDR2 are WNHNN and SYGVQD (reference sequence). Trimming pared 9 bases from V and 0 bases from J, leaving 14 bases between. The CDR3 sequence is 14 residues long.

This sequence joins TRBV6-1 and TRBJ2-5; 9 bases align to TRBD1. CDR1 and CDR2 from the germline V gene are MNHNS and SASEGT. CDR3 length: 13 amino acids. With 4 bases clipped from V and 8 bases from J, the junction kept 5 bases outside the gene matches. The CDR3 reads CASSAPGQGTQYF. The CDR3 DNA reads TGTGCCAGCAGTGCACCGGGACAGGGCACCCAGTACTTC.

This chain joins TRBV6-6 and TRBJ1-2, with 9 positions matching TRBD1. J lost 8 bases, V lost 8 bases, and 12 bases had no gene match. Germline lookup yields CDR1 MNHNY and CDR2 SVGAGI (reference sequence). The CDR3 runs 14 residues. Written as DNA, the CDR3 is TGTGCCAGCGGGTCGACAGGGGGGAAGGGCGGCTACACCTTC. Residues: CASGSTGGKGGYTF.

V is TRBV5-5 and J is TRBJ2-7, with 9 bases matching TRBD1. J lost 2 bases, V lost 0 bases, and 6 bases had no gene match. The germline V gene encodes CDR1 SGHKS and CDR2 YYEKEE (reference sequence). CDR3 length: 16 amino acids. The CDR3 bases are TGTGCCAGCAGCTTGGTCGGGACAGGGACCACCTACGAGCAGTACTTC. Residues: CASSLVGTGTTYEQYF.

This rearrangement joins TRBV2 to TRBJ2-1; possibly TRBD2 for D (6 bases). The germline V gene encodes CDR1 SNHLY and CDR2 FYNNEI. The germline V and J ends were trimmed by 7 bases and 6 bases, with 13 bases remaining between them. CDR3 length equals 13 residues. The DNA for the CDR3 is TGTGCCAGCATGAGACTAGGTTTCAATGAGCAGTTCTTC. As protein: CASMRLGFNEQFF.

This clone has only a few counts. The rearrangement uses TRBV29-1 and TRBJ2-7, with unresolved D. The ends were cut back, 0 bases at V and 0 bases at J, with 12 bases in the middle. This CDR3 has 15 residues. Germline loops: CDR1 SQVTM, CDR2 ANQGSEA. As DNA, the CDR3 is TGCAGCGTTGAAGACGCCCAGAACCTCTCCTACGAGCAGTACTTC. It encodes CSVEDAQNLSYEQYF.

V usage is TRBV9 and J usage is TRBJ2-5, with TRBD2 identical over 8 bases. Germline CDR1 SGDLS, CDR2 YYNGEE. The CDR3 spans 14 residues. Germline trimming cut 3 bases from V and 7 bases from J; bases unmatched to any gene: 8. The CDR3 loop is CASSAGGGRVTQYF. The CDR3 DNA reads as TGTGCCAGCAGCGCCGGGGGGGGGCGGGTGACCCAGTACTTC.

The chain combines TRBV7-2 with TRBJ2-7; tentatively, D is TRBD2 (6 bases). V was clipped by 5 bases and J by 3 bases, with 17 bases between them. Germline-derived CDR1 and CDR2 are SGHTA and FQGNSA. This CDR3 comprises 15 residues. CDR3 nucleotide sequence: TGTGCCAGCAGCATCTTGGCGGGGCTTCACTACGAGCAGTACTTC. Its protein is CASSILAGLHYEQYF. The variable domain in full, with the rest retrieved from reference TRBV7-2 and TRBJ2-7, is GAGVSQSPSNKVTEKGKDVELRCDPISGHTALYWYRQSLGQGLEFLIYFQGNSAPDKSGLPSDRFSAERTGGSVSTLTIQRTQQEDSAVYLCASSILAGLHYEQYFGPGTRLTVT.

This sequence joins TRBV27 and TRBJ2-1; 8 bases line up with TRBD2. Losses at the gene ends were 8 bases for V and 8 bases for J; bases not matched to a gene: 14. Germline V gene data show CDR1 as MNHEY and CDR2 as SMNVEV (reference sequence). The CDR3 covers 15 residues. The CDR3 spells CASFPVAGSGDEQFF. The CDR3, as DNA: TGTGCCAGCTTCCCCGTAGCGGGAAGTGGGGATGAGCAGTTCTTC.

This clone was found a few times. The CDR3 protein is CASSESGRSDQPQHF. CDR3 nucleotides: TGTGCCAGCAGTGAATCTGGCAGAAGTGATCAGCCCCAGCATTTT. The V and J genes are TRBV25-1 and TRBJ1-5; D unclear. CDR3 length equals 15 residues. CDR1 MGHDK and CDR2 SYGVNS come from the germline V gene. With 1 base removed from V and 5 bases from J, the gap between germline ends came to 12 bases.

This sequence joins TRBV2 and TRBJ2-2; no definite D call. This CDR3 is 15 amino acids long. Per germline, CDR1 SNHLY and CDR2 FYNNEI. V was trimmed by 1 base and J by 0 bases, leaving 6 bases between them. CDR3 in DNA: TGTGCCAGCAGTGAAGTACGGTCGAACACCGGGGAGCTGTTTTTT. This codes for CASSEVRSNTGELFF.

The chain combines TRBV28 with TRBJ2-7; the match to TRBD1 covers 9 bases. This CDR3 spans 12 amino acids. CDR1 is MDHEN, CDR2 SYDVKM, per germline. J gave up 12 bases and V 5 bases, and 8 bases lay outside the gene matches. CDR3 bases: TGTGCCAGCAGTCTCCAAACAGGGGGCGCGTACTTC. Its translation is CASSLQTGGAYF.

The sample holds one count of this clone. V is TRBV19 and J is TRBJ2-2; a possible D gene is TRBD2 (6 bases). CDR1 and CDR2 from the germline V gene are LNHDA and SQIVND (reference sequence). The CDR3 extends over 17 amino acids. V was cut by 8 bases and J by 0 bases, with 19 bases left in between. The CDR3 is CASLGSWSQPNTGELFF. CDR3 in DNA: TGTGCCAGTCTCGGGAGTTGGAGCCAACCGAACACCGGGGAGCTGTTTTTT.

The CDR3, as DNA: TGCGCCAGCAGCCACAGAGACGAGCAGTACTTC. Translating gives CASSHRDEQYF. The genes are TRBV5-1 and TRBJ2-7; unclear D gene. The germline V and J ends were trimmed by 4 bases and 5 bases, with 7 bases remaining between them. Germline V lookup: CDR1 SGHRS, CDR2 YFSETQ. The CDR3 extends over 11 amino acids.

The chain uses TRBV7-9 and TRBJ2-5; TRBD1 aligns across 8 bases. This CDR3 comprises 14 residues. Germline V gene data show CDR1 as SEHNR and CDR2 as FQNEAQ (reference sequence). Unmatched junction bases numbered 6, after V lost 7 bases and J lost 2 bases. The CDR3 DNA reads TGTGCCAGCAATCAGGGGGCTTCGCAAGAGACCCAGTACTTC. Protein sequence: CASNQGASQETQYF. Using reference TRBV7-9 and TRBJ2-5 for the parts outside the CDR3, the full variable domain is DTGVSQNPRHKITKRGQNVTFRCDPISEHNRLYWYRQTLGQGPEFLTYFQNEAQLEKSRLLSDRFSAERPKGSFSTLEIQRTEQGDSAMYLCASNQGASQETQYFGPGTRLLVL.

V gene TRBV29-1 combines with J gene TRBJ2-7, with 8 bases aligning to TRBD2. This CDR3 is 15 amino acids long. With V trimmed by 1 base and J by 12 bases, 17 bases remained unmatched. Germline V gene sequence: CDR1 SQVTM, CDR2 ANQGSEA. The CDR3 loop reads CSVEGAFSGTLSLYF. The DNA for the CDR3 is TGCAGCGTTGAAGGTGCCTTTAGCGGGACGTTAAGTCTGTACTTC.

The count of this clone is one. This chain joins TRBV11-2 and TRBJ2-3; D is perhaps TRBD2 (7 bases). Germline CDR1 and CDR2: SGHAT and FQNNGV. The CDR3 runs to 13 residues. The germline V and J ends were trimmed by 5 bases and 11 bases, with 17 bases remaining between them. The CDR3 DNA follows: TGTGCCAGCAGCACCGCGGAGGGGGGGCGGCAGTATTTT. It codes for CASSTAEGGRQYF.

In DNA form, the CDR3 reads TGCGCCAGCAGCTCACAGGGGGCAGGGGATGAGCAGTTCTTC. This encodes CASSSQGAGDEQFF. V usage is TRBV5-1 and J usage is TRBJ2-1, with 9 nucleotides matching TRBD1. This CDR3 has 14 amino acids. Looked up from germline, CDR1 is SGHRS and CDR2 is YFSETQ. Losses at the gene ends were 3 bases for V and 8 bases for J; bases not matched to a gene: 6.